A selection of T cell receptor beta chains follows, all from one sample in a study of identical twins. From the 5' RACE reads, TCRdb called clonotypes with MiXCR, one entry per CDR3 protein. This sample has roughly 630,000 distinct CDR3 sequences; just over 7% occur once, and the top ten carry about 1.6%. These same records also appear under a second study, on yellow fever vaccine responses in identical twins.

Sequenced: PBMCs. The origin of the receptors is a woman aged 18-30 years in good health. Each CDR3 is given with its conserved first and last residue. A D gene is named only where the DNA matches it firmly. Part of the rows lack a size; the others show once, few, many or a class for expanded clones.

V gene: TRBV29-1; J gene: TRBJ1-2; clone size: NA; D gene: NA; CDR3 DNA: TGCAGCGTTGCCCAGGTTAACTATGGCTACACCTTC; CDR3 protein: CSVAQVNYGYTF
V gene: TRBV5-1; J gene: TRBJ1-2; clone size: NA; D gene: NA; CDR3 DNA: TGCGCCAGCAGCCCGGATGAGATTCCGGTATTTGATGGCTACACCTTC; CDR3 protein: CASSPDEIPVFDGYTF
V gene: TRBV4-1; J gene: TRBJ1-5; clone size: NA; D gene: NA; CDR3 DNA: TGCGCCAGCAGCCAGCAACATGGAACCGATCAGCCCCAGCATTTT; CDR3 protein: CASSQQHGTDQPQHF
V gene: TRBV5-1; J gene: TRBJ2-3; clone size: few; D gene: TRBD2; CDR3 DNA: TGCGCCAGCAGCCTCAGCGGGGTGATTGGCACAGATACGCAGTATTTT; CDR3 protein: CASSLSGVIGTDTQYF
V gene: TRBV20-1; J gene: TRBJ1-4; clone size: few; D gene: TRBD1; CDR3 DNA: TGCAGTGCTAAGGGACAGGGGGATGAAAAACTGTTTTTT; CDR3 protein: CSAKGQGDEKLFF
V gene: TRBV25-1; J gene: TRBJ2-1; clone size: few; D gene: TRBD2; CDR3 DNA: TGTGCCAGCAGTGAACCGCCAAGGGTTAGCGGGAGTTCCCCCAGCTCCTACAATGAGCAGTTCTTC; CDR3 protein: CASSEPPRVSGSSPSSYNEQFF
V gene: TRBV6-7; J gene: TRBJ1-1; clone size: few; D gene: NA; CDR3 DNA: TGTGCCAGCAGTTACTCGCCCAGGGTAAATACTATGAACACTGAAGCTTTCTTT; CDR3 protein: CASSYSPRVNTMNTEAFF
V gene: TRBV5-1; J gene: TRBJ2-5; clone size: once; D gene: TRBD2; CDR3 DNA: TGCGCCAGCAGCTTATCCGGGACTACGGGGGTTACCCAGTACTTC; CDR3 protein: CASSLSGTTGVTQYF
V gene: TRBV15; J gene: TRBJ2-7; clone size: NA; D gene: NA; CDR3 DNA: TGTGCCACCAGCAGAGATCTATACGAGCAGTACTTC; CDR3 protein: CATSRDLYEQYF
V gene: TRBV3-1; J gene: TRBJ2-6; clone size: NA; D gene: NA; CDR3 DNA: TGTGCCACCACCCAGAGGGGGGCTGGGACCAAGGTCCTGACTTTC; CDR3 protein: CATTQRGAGTKVLTF
V gene: TRBV7-9; J gene: TRBJ2-2; clone size: few; D gene: NA; CDR3 DNA: TGTGCCAGCAGCCCGGAGGGGGAGCTGTTTTTT; CDR3 protein: CASSPEGELFF
V gene: TRBV7-9; J gene: TRBJ1-5; clone size: many; D gene: NA; CDR3 DNA: TGTGCCAGCAGCTTAGATGGCGGCCAGCCCCAGCATTTT; CDR3 protein: CASSLDGGQPQHF
V gene: TRBV2; J gene: TRBJ2-7; clone size: few; D gene: NA; CDR3 DNA: TGTGCCAGCAGTGGCCGGGACTTAACCTACGAGCAGTACTTC; CDR3 protein: CASSGRDLTYEQYF
V gene: TRBV12-3/TRBV12-4; J gene: TRBJ1-2; clone size: many; D gene: TRBD1; CDR3 DNA: TGTGCCAGCAGCCCGGACAGGGGCCATGGCTACACCTTC; CDR3 protein: CASSPDRGHGYTF
V gene: TRBV25-1; J gene: TRBJ2-1; clone size: few; D gene: TRBD2; CDR3 DNA: TGTGCCAGTGAGGGCGGCGGGAGGGCGTACAATGAGCAGTTCTTC; CDR3 protein: CASEGGGRAYNEQFF
V gene: TRBV12-3/TRBV12-4; J gene: TRBJ1-4; clone size: few; D gene: NA; CDR3 DNA: TGTGCCAGCAGCCCCTCCTGGACAACTAATGAAAAACTGTTTTTT; CDR3 protein: CASSPSWTTNEKLFF
V gene: TRBV20-1; J gene: TRBJ2-4; clone size: few; D gene: NA; CDR3 DNA: TGCAGTGCTCTCCGGCAGGGGCCCCTTTTCCTTCGAGATCTAGCCAAAAACATTCAGTACTTC; CDR3 protein: CSALRQGPLFLRDLAKNIQYF
V gene: TRBV6-4; J gene: TRBJ2-2; clone size: NA; D gene: NA; CDR3 DNA: TGTGCCAGCAGTTTTTCTATTGGGACCGGGGAGCTGTTTTTT; CDR3 protein: CASSFSIGTGELFF
V gene: TRBV14; J gene: TRBJ2-7; clone size: NA; D gene: TRBD2; CDR3 DNA: TGTGCCAGCAGCCCTACCCGGGAGGCGGGAGTAAGGTACGAGCAGTACTTC; CDR3 protein: CASSPTREAGVRYEQYF
V gene: TRBV5-1; J gene: TRBJ1-3; clone size: NA; D gene: NA; CDR3 DNA: TGCGCCAGCAGCTTGGTGGCCTCGGGGCAGGACACCATATATTTT; CDR3 protein: CASSLVASGQDTIYF
V gene: TRBV4-1; J gene: TRBJ1-4; clone size: many; D gene: TRBD1; CDR3 DNA: TGCGCCAGCAGCCAAGATCGCTCGGTGACAGGGATACAGAATGAAAAACTGTTTTTT; CDR3 protein: CASSQDRSVTGIQNEKLFF
V gene: TRBV3-1; J gene: TRBJ2-1; clone size: NA; D gene: TRBD2; CDR3 DNA: TGTGCCAGCAGCCTCGGGACTACGGTAGCTTCCTACAATGAGCAGTTCTTC; CDR3 protein: CASSLGTTVASYNEQFF
V gene: TRBV6-1; J gene: TRBJ2-6; clone size: few; D gene: TRBD1; CDR3 DNA: TGTGCCAGCACCTCAGACAGGGTGGGATCTGGGGCCAACGTCCTGACTTTC; CDR3 protein: CASTSDRVGSGANVLTF
V gene: TRBV5-5; J gene: TRBJ1-2; clone size: many; D gene: NA; CDR3 DNA: TGTGCCAGCAGCCTGAGGACAACAGGGAACTATGGCTACACCTTC; CDR3 protein: CASSLRTTGNYGYTF
V gene: TRBV27; J gene: TRBJ2-3; clone size: many; D gene: TRBD2; CDR3 DNA: TGTGCCAGCAGTTTAAAAGCTAGCGGGAGCACAGATACGCAGTATTTT; CDR3 protein: CASSLKASGSTDTQYF
V gene: TRBV12-3/TRBV12-4; J gene: TRBJ2-7; clone size: few; D gene: NA; CDR3 DNA: TGTGCCAGCAGGAAACAGGGAAGCTCCTACGAGCAGTACTTC; CDR3 protein: CASRKQGSSYEQYF
V gene: TRBV5-1; J gene: TRBJ2-1; clone size: many; D gene: TRBD1; CDR3 DNA: TGCGCCAGCAGCTTGGGGGACAGTAAGTTCTTC; CDR3 protein: CASSLGDSKFF
V gene: TRBV3-1; J gene: TRBJ2-1; clone size: few; D gene: TRBD2; CDR3 DNA: TGTGCCAGCAGCCAAGTGCACGGCGGGAGGGCCCGTTACAATGAGCAGTTCTTC; CDR3 protein: CASSQVHGGRARYNEQFF
V gene: TRBV7-9; J gene: TRBJ1-5; clone size: NA; D gene: NA; CDR3 DNA: TGTGCCAGCAGCTTAGGTCCGGGGCAGCCCCAGCATTTT; CDR3 protein: CASSLGPGQPQHF
V gene: TRBV12-3/TRBV12-4; J gene: TRBJ2-2; clone size: many; D gene: NA; CDR3 DNA: TGTGCCAGCAGTTCTCCTGGGGCGACAAACACCGGGGAGCTGTTTTTT; CDR3 protein: CASSSPGATNTGELFF
V gene: TRBV18; J gene: TRBJ1-2; clone size: NA; D gene: NA; CDR3 DNA: TGTGCCAGCTCACAGACCGGGACAAAGGACTATGGCTACACCTTC; CDR3 protein: CASSQTGTKDYGYTF
V gene: TRBV20-1; J gene: TRBJ1-2; clone size: many; D gene: TRBD1; CDR3 DNA: TGCAGTGCTAGGAGGGGGCACAACTATGGCTACACCTTC; CDR3 protein: CSARRGHNYGYTF
V gene: TRBV7-9; J gene: TRBJ2-2; clone size: many; D gene: NA; CDR3 DNA: TGTGCCAGCAGCTCCGGTGCCGGGGAGCTGTTTTTT; CDR3 protein: CASSSGAGELFF
V gene: TRBV28; J gene: TRBJ2-7; clone size: many; D gene: NA; CDR3 DNA: TGTGCCAGCAGTCCCAGGGGATGGTACGAGCAGTACTTC; CDR3 protein: CASSPRGWYEQYF
V gene: TRBV11-2; J gene: TRBJ2-6; clone size: few; D gene: NA; CDR3 DNA: TGTGCCAGCAGCTTAACCACAGCCACCTCTGGGGCCAACGTCCTGACTTTC; CDR3 protein: CASSLTTATSGANVLTF
V gene: TRBV20-1; J gene: TRBJ2-1; clone size: few; D gene: NA; CDR3 DNA: TGCAGTGCTCCCTTCAATGAGCAGTTCTTC; CDR3 protein: CSAPFNEQFF
V gene: TRBV6-5; J gene: TRBJ2-1; clone size: NA; D gene: TRBD1; CDR3 DNA: TGTGCCAGCAGTTACCCGACAGGGGAAATCATCCCTAACAATGAGCAGTTCTTC; CDR3 protein: CASSYPTGEIIPNNEQFF